Sequencing of this T cell receptor (beta chain) was carried out in a study of post-analysis software for immune sequencing data. Whole-study context: Both relapsing-remitting and secondary progressive multiple sclerosis featured among the disease courses, as did progressive-relapsing multiple sclerosis.

CDR3 size: 17 residues. The V gene end was trimmed by 8 bases and the J gene end by 0 bases; junction bases not matched to a gene: 12. CDR1 and CDR2 (germline): MNHNY, SVGAGI (reference sequence). General study points: F measure showed strong co-clustering of same-batch samples. Versus controls, multiple sclerosis patients showed significantly lower diversity (normalized Chao1). When patients were compared with controls, 4 or 5 TRBV segments were more frequent, TRBV5-6, TRBV5-1 and TRBV20-1 among them.

Unique molecular identifiers were carried by the TCR beta cDNA libraries. Out of roughly 1 to 10 million T cells, roughly 0.5 million cDNA molecules were generated. TCRdb reanalysed the PCR reads using MiXCR and keeps one entry per CDR3 protein. Of about 820,000 distinct CDR3 sequences in the sample, roughly 58% were seen once. A note on this clonotype: The antigen remains undetermined.

The source of this sequence is a girl aged 10 to 17 with multiple sclerosis. This rearrangement joins TRBV6-6 to TRBJ2-1; 8 nucleotides match TRBD1. The source material was blood. Here the CDR3 DNA reads TGTGCCAGCGGGGGGTCAGGGGGCAAGAGCTCCTACAATGAGCAGTTCTTC. Residues: CASGGSGGKSSYNEQFF.